The 14 T cell receptor beta chains listed next were all sequenced from one sample in a study of Graves' ophthalmopathy and Graves' hyperthyroidism. RNA transcripts yielded amplified TCR beta CDR3 regions. Investigators did first-round RT-PCR with HTBI primers, then second-round multiplex PCR. TCRdb processed the multiplex PCR reads anew with MiXCR; each CDR3 protein has one entry. The profile shows roughly 300,000 distinct CDR3 sequences, about a sixth of them singletons. The specimen sequenced was peripheral blood. The receptors originated from an adult man with Graves' ophthalmopathy.

This clonotype was seen just once. The chain is built from TRBV6-2 or TRBV6-3 and TRBJ1-1; a possible D gene is TRBD1 (6 bases). Trimming left V 5 bases short and J 7 bases short, with 11 bases between. Germline-derived CDR1 and CDR2 are MNHEY and SVGEGT. CDR3 size: 12 residues. The CDR3 sequence: CASSRRGLEAFF. CDR3 DNA: TGTGCCAGCAGTCGCCGGGGGCTTGAAGCTTTCTTT.

This clonotype was detected many times. The V and J genes are TRBV12-3 or TRBV12-4 and TRBJ2-7, with D possibly called TRBD1 or TRBD2 (7 bases each). The germline V and J ends were trimmed by 5 bases and 4 bases, with 9 bases remaining between them. There are 12 residues in the CDR3. The DNA for the CDR3 is TGTGCCAGCAGTCAGGGGGGGTACGAGCAGTACTTC. It translates to CASSQGGYEQYF.

The CDR3 region is CATSSGQENSPLHF. CDR3 nucleotide sequence: TGTGCCACCAGCAGCGGACAGGAAAATTCACCCCTCCACTTT. The chain joins TRBV15 to TRBJ1-6, with 7 bases that match TRBD1. Trimming took 3 bases from V and 7 from J; bases not matched to a gene: 3. This CDR3 is 14 amino acids long. From germline, CDR1 is LNHNV and CDR2 YYDKDF (reference sequence).

In this sample, this clonotype turned up many times. This sequence joins TRBV11-2 and TRBJ2-5; tentatively, D is TRBD1 (5 bases). Trimming took off 5 bases at V and 10 bases at J, with 23 bases between the two ends. Germline V gives CDR1 SGHAT, CDR2 FQNNGV. This CDR3 has 15 amino acids. The CDR3 DNA is TGTGCCAGCAGCCCGTTGTGGGGCCCAAGTGGGGACCAGTACTTC. Translation gives CASSPLWGPSGDQYF.

This chain connects TRBV6-1 to TRBJ2-2, with D tentatively TRBD1 (6 bases). Trimming took 6 bases from V and 5 from J, leaving 16 bases between them. This CDR3 spans 15 amino acids. In germline, CDR1 is MNHNS, CDR2 SASEGT. The CDR3 DNA is TGTGCCAGCAGAGTAGGACAGACTGAAACCGGGGAGCTGTTTTTT. This encodes CASRVGQTETGELFF.

This clonotype has ten or more counts. The chain links TRBV6-2 or TRBV6-3 to TRBJ2-7, with 11 bases fitting TRBD1. V was pared by 4 bases and J by 5 bases, with 4 bases of the junction left unmatched. This CDR3 has 14 amino acids. From germline, CDR1 is MNHEY and CDR2 SVGEGT. The CDR3 DNA reads as TGTGCCAGCAGTTGGACAGGGGGCGTCCACGAGCAGTACTTC. Encoded protein: CASSWTGGVHEQYF.

This clonotype appeared many times. This rearrangement joins TRBV24-1 to TRBJ1-2, with TRBD1 as a possible D gene (6 bases). This CDR3 contains 14 residues. Germline assignment: CDR1 KGHDR and CDR2 SFDVKD. Trimming cost V 4 bases and J 4 bases, with 12 bases left between them. The CDR3 region has the DNA TGTGCCACCAGTGACAAAACAGGGAGCTATGGCTACACCTTC. Translated, it gives CATSDKTGSYGYTF.

The chain combines TRBV7-9 with TRBJ2-2; D gene unclear. V was trimmed by 0 bases and J by 7 bases, leaving 9 bases between them. Germline CDR1 is SEHNR and CDR2 is FQNEAQ (reference sequence). The CDR3 covers 14 residues. The chain's CDR3 is CASSLAVQNGELFF. The CDR3 bases are TGTGCCAGCAGCTTAGCCGTACAGAACGGGGAGCTGTTTTTT.

This clonotype was seen at least ten times. This sequence joins TRBV9 and TRBJ2-5; 7 bases are a match to TRBD1. V shed 0 bases and J 7 bases; nucleotides not matched to a gene: 0. This CDR3 is built from 12 residues. Germline CDR1 and CDR2: SGDLS and YYNGEE. The CDR3 DNA is TGTGCCAGCAGCGTAGGGACAGGGACCCAGTACTTC. This sequence encodes CASSVGTGTQYF.

This clonotype was observed many times. The chain employs TRBV4-3 and TRBJ2-7; 11 nucleotides align to TRBD2. Losses at the gene ends were 0 bases for V and 3 bases for J; bases not matched to a gene: 4. Germline loops: CDR1 LGHNA, CDR2 YSLEER. The CDR3 runs 16 residues. As DNA, the CDR3 is TGCGCCAGCAGCCAAGAACAACTAGCGGGGGTCTACGAGCAGTACTTC. Protein: CASSQEQLAGVYEQYF.

This clonotype was counted ten times or more. The chain carries TRBV9 and TRBJ2-2; D not certain. V lost 0 bases, J lost 0 bases, and 9 bases lay in between. Germline-derived CDR1 and CDR2 are SGDLS and YYNGEE. The CDR3 has 16 amino acids. The chain's CDR3 is CASSVGEAPNTGELFF. The CDR3 region has the DNA TGTGCCAGCAGCGTAGGCGAGGCGCCGAACACCGGGGAGCTGTTTTTT.

The J gene is TRBJ2-5, the V gene TRBV6-5, with D hard to call. CDR1 is MNHEY, CDR2 SVGAGI, per germline. V was trimmed by 0 bases and J by 1 base, leaving 6 bases between them. CDR3 length: 14 residues. CDR3 residues: CASSYSISQETQYF. Written as DNA, the CDR3 is TGTGCCAGCAGTTACTCTATCAGCCAAGAGACCCAGTACTTC.

This clonotype was picked up many times. This chain joins TRBV12-3 or TRBV12-4 and TRBJ1-6, with 7 bases fitting TRBD1. V trimming: 6 bases; J trimming: 7 bases; junction bases outside the gene matches: 6. The CDR3 extends over 14 amino acids. CDR3 sequence (DNA): TGTGCCAGCAGCCTTAAACAGGGGAATTCACCCCTCCACTTT. It is translated as CASSLKQGNSPLHF.

The sample holds many counts of this clonotype. The chain couples TRBV6-1 to TRBJ2-4, with TRBD1 as a possible D gene (6 bases). CDR3 size: 13 residues. Germline loops: CDR1 MNHNS, CDR2 SASEGT. Trimming cost V 5 bases and J 11 bases, with 16 bases left between them. The chain's CDR3 is CASSISGHRLQYF. CDR3 sequence (DNA): TGTGCCAGCAGTATCTCGGGACATAGACTTCAGTACTTC.